The entry below describes one TCR beta chain. This record belongs to a study of blood T cells in healthy people across ages. It was with a sample-barcoded 5' primer and a J-beta primer mix that a second PCR of roughly 6 to 12 cycles was run. TCRdb used MiXCR to reprocess the 5' RACE reads, holding one entry per CDR3 protein. The table shows 890,000 or so distinct CDR3 sequences, with 62% occurring only once. The germline V and J ends were trimmed by 4 bases and 4 bases, with 22 bases remaining between them. The CDR3 totals 17 residues. The germline CDR1 and CDR2 sequences are MDHEN and SYDVKM. The sequencing input was blood. V and J are TRBV28 and TRBJ1-2, with D possibly matching TRBD1 (5 bases). The TCR originated in a man younger than 45 in good health. CDR3 nucleotides: TGTGCCAGCAGTTCCCTACAGTTGGGGGGGACGGGCTATGGCTACACCTTC. It encodes CASSSLQLGGTGYGYTF.